Presented here are 25 T cell receptor beta chains from one specimen sequenced in a study of T cells after yellow fever vaccination. Each CDR3 protein is one row after TCRdb ran MiXCR on the 5' RACE reads. The sample contains about 400,000 distinct CDR3 sequences, 6.2% of which appear only once. The sequences come from PBMCs, collected 5 days after the yellow fever booster vaccination. The receptors come from a man in his thirties or forties who received the YFV17D yellow fever vaccine.

This clonotype has at least ten counts. The chain combines TRBV18 with TRBJ1-2; D uncertain. Trimming took off 5 bases at V and 2 bases at J, with 9 bases between the two ends. Germline assignment: CDR1 KGHSH and CDR2 LQKENI. The CDR3 contains 13 residues. In DNA form, the CDR3 reads TGTGCCAGCTCAAGCGGGAGGAACTATGGCTACACCTTC. As protein: CASSSGRNYGYTF.

In its sample, this clonotype was seen many times. The rearrangement joins TRBV20-1 to TRBJ2-5; D gene uncertain. Trimming pared 1 base from V and 0 bases from J, leaving 6 bases between. CDR3 length: 13 amino acids. The germline V gene encodes CDR1 DFQATT and CDR2 SNEGSKA (reference sequence). In DNA form, the CDR3 reads TGCAGTGCTAGAGCGGAGTACCAAGAGACCCAGTACTTC. Amino acid sequence: CSARAEYQETQYF.

A few counts support this clonotype. The chain links TRBV20-1 to TRBJ2-1; 12 bases agree with TRBD2. CDR1 is DFQATT, CDR2 SNEGSKA, per germline (reference sequence). After removal of 8 bases from V and 3 bases from J, the junction contained 23 bases not matched to a gene. The CDR3 totals 20 residues. Written as DNA, the CDR3 is TGCAGTACCTTAGGGTCTCCGAGACTAGCGGGAGAGGGGTACTACAATGAGCAGTTCTTC. This sequence encodes CSTLGSPRLAGEGYYNEQFF.

The table lists this clonotype with many counts. The chain has TRBV7-2 and TRBJ2-7, with 8 bases matching TRBD1. The CDR3 contains 15 residues. V was pared by 4 bases and J by 2 bases, with 7 bases of the junction left unmatched. Per germline, CDR1 SGHTA and CDR2 FQGNSA. The CDR3 spells CASSSRQGNPYEQYF. DNA of the CDR3: TGTGCCAGCAGCTCCCGACAGGGGAACCCCTACGAGCAGTACTTC.

V gene TRBV7-2 combines with J gene TRBJ2-7; D unresolved. This CDR3 spans 12 amino acids. Germline-derived CDR1 and CDR2 are SGHTA and FQGNSA. The ends were cut back, 1 base at V and 6 bases at J, with 7 bases in the middle. The chain's CDR3 is CASSLVRVEQYF. CDR3 nucleotides: TGTGCCAGCAGCTTAGTTAGGGTCGAGCAGTACTTC. Full variable domain (remainder filled in from reference TRBV7-2 and TRBJ2-7): GAGVSQSPSNKVTEKGKDVELRCDPISGHTALYWYRQSLGQGLEFLIYFQGNSAPDKSGLPSDRFSAERTGGSVSTLTIQRTQQEDSAVYLCASSLVRVEQYFGPGTRLTVT.

The genes are TRBV29-1 and TRBJ2-1; D not resolved. Deletions cut 0 bases from V and 2 bases from J, with 14 bases between. The germline CDR1 and CDR2 sequences are SQVTM and ANQGSEA. This CDR3 contains 16 residues. CDR3 residues: CSVEDGFSRAYNEQFF. CDR3 DNA: TGCAGCGTTGAAGATGGGTTTAGTAGGGCCTACAATGAGCAGTTCTTC.

This clonotype was detected a few times. The rearrangement joins TRBV10-3 to TRBJ2-3; 10 nucleotides match TRBD2. This CDR3 spans 15 amino acids. With V trimmed by 6 bases and J by 3 bases, 6 bases remained unmatched. Looked up from germline, CDR1 is ENHRY and CDR2 is SYGVKD. The chain's CDR3 is CAIRRTSGGTDTQYF. The DNA of the CDR3 is TGTGCCATCAGGAGGACTAGCGGAGGAACAGATACGCAGTATTTT.

This chain uses TRBV6-5 with TRBJ1-2, with D unclear. V shed 0 bases and J shed 8 bases, with 13 bases lying between them. CDR3 length: 14 residues. The germline gives CDR1 MNHEY, CDR2 SVGAGI. The CDR3 loop reads CASSYSPDGRGYTF. DNA of the CDR3: TGTGCCAGCAGTTACTCGCCGGACGGACGAGGCTACACCTTC.

This clonotype came up a few times. The V call is TRBV29-1, the J call TRBJ2-3; 9 bases fit TRBD2. Looked up from germline, CDR1 is SQVTM and CDR2 is ANQGSEA. The ends lost 4 bases at V and 4 bases at J; junction bases unmatched: 9. The CDR3 runs to 15 residues. The CDR3, as DNA: TGCAGCGTTGTAGTTGTTGCGGGAGGGCCAGATACGCAGTATTTT. This codes for CSVVVVAGGPDTQYF.

The genes are TRBV6-1 and TRBJ2-7, with TRBD2 identical over 10 bases. Germline V gives CDR1 MNHNS, CDR2 SASEGT. V was clipped by 8 bases and J by 1 base; unmatched bases: 5. This CDR3 has 14 amino acids. The CDR3 loop reads CASCKREGSYEQYF. CDR3 coding DNA: TGTGCCAGCTGCAAGCGGGAGGGGTCCTACGAGCAGTACTTC.

The chain couples TRBV19 to TRBJ1-5; weak D call: TRBD1 (5 bases). Germline assignment: CDR1 LNHDA and CDR2 SQIVND (reference sequence). Trimming stripped 3 bases from V and 0 bases from J, with 12 bases between. This CDR3 spans 16 amino acids. The CDR3: CASSIGTVRSNQPQHF. CDR3 in DNA: TGTGCCAGTAGTATTGGGACGGTGCGTAGCAATCAGCCCCAGCATTTT.

The chain combines TRBV20-1 with TRBJ2-3, with a weak D call TRBD1 (6 bases). The germline gives CDR1 DFQATT, CDR2 SNEGSKA (reference sequence). The CDR3 covers 13 residues. Trimming pared 5 bases from V and 2 bases from J, leaving 11 bases between. The CDR3 DNA sequence: TGCAGTGCTTGCCCGGGACACACAGATACGCAGTATTTT. Protein product: CSACPGHTDTQYF.

Points on this clonotype: A much bigger clone sits one base away, suggesting this may be a read error. V and J are TRBV6-1 and TRBJ2-7; 8 bases align to TRBD2. The CDR3 totals 13 residues. V dropped 6 bases and J dropped 3; count of bases not matched to a gene: 4. Per germline, CDR1 MNHNS and CDR2 SASEGT. The CDR3 DNA follows: TGTGCCAGCAGACGGGAGGGAAACTACGAGCAGTACTTC. Translating gives CASRREGNYEQYF.

In its sample, this clonotype was seen many times. The V call is TRBV7-2, the J call TRBJ2-2; the match to TRBD2 covers 10 bases. CDR1 and CDR2 from the germline V gene are SGHTA and FQGNSA. The trim removed 2 bases at V and 0 bases at J, leaving 3 bases unmatched. CDR3 length equals 17 residues. CDR3 amino acids: CASSLNSGRANTGELFF. CDR3 in DNA: TGTGCCAGCAGCTTAAACAGCGGGAGGGCGAACACCGGGGAGCTGTTTTTT.

This clonotype was seen repeatedly, ten times or more. The gene calls are TRBV12-3 or TRBV12-4 and TRBJ2-2; D gene unclear. CDR3 size: 12 residues. The V gene lost 10 bases and the J gene lost 6 bases, with 12 bases spanning the gap. This chain's CDR3 is CATTPDSGELFF. CDR3 sequence (DNA): TGTGCCACGACGCCCGATTCCGGGGAGCTGTTTTTT.

Many counts were recorded for this clonotype. The chain combines TRBV4-3 with TRBJ2-7; no reliable D call. Germline V gives CDR1 LGHNA, CDR2 YSLEER. The CDR3 loop spans 16 amino acids. Trimming shortened V by 4 bases and J by 5 bases, and 21 bases separated the two germline ends. The CDR3 loop is CASSPAAAESRNEQYF. The DNA of the CDR3 is TGCGCCAGCAGCCCCGCGGCTGCGGAGTCCCGGAACGAGCAGTACTTC.

The chain combines TRBV7-9 with TRBJ1-5, with TRBD1 identical over 9 bases. Germline-derived CDR1 and CDR2 are SEHNR and FQNEAQ (reference sequence). The V segment lost 3 bases and the J segment 9 bases; nucleotides outside the gene matches: 12. This CDR3 comprises 16 residues. CDR3 residues: CASSLDSGTGFLPQHF. The CDR3 coding sequence is TGTGCCAGCAGCTTGGACTCCGGGACAGGGTTCTTGCCCCAGCATTTT. The whole variable domain, remainder taken from reference TRBV7-9 and TRBJ1-5, is DTGVSQNPRHKITKRGQNVTFRCDPISEHNRLYWYRQTLGQGPEFLTYFQNEAQLEKSRLLSDRFSAERPKGSFSTLEIQRTEQGDSAMYLCASSLDSGTGFLPQHFGDGTRLSIL.

In this sample, this clonotype turned up many times. This chain joins TRBV20-1 and TRBJ2-1; 16 bases agree with TRBD2. Germline assignment: CDR1 DFQATT and CDR2 SNEGSKA (reference sequence). This CDR3 comprises 22 residues. V dropped 1 base and J dropped 0; count of bases not matched to a gene: 15. The CDR3 DNA follows: TGCAGTGCTAGAGTTAGAGGACGGGGACTAGCGGGAGGGACGAGCTCCTACAATGAGCAGTTCTTC. This sequence encodes CSARVRGRGLAGGTSSYNEQFF.

This clonotype has just a few counts. The chain employs TRBV7-6 and TRBJ2-1, with TRBD2 as a possible D gene (6 bases). CDR3 length equals 15 residues. Germline V CDR1 and CDR2: SGHVS, FNYEAQ. Trimming cost V 6 bases and J 9 bases, with 21 bases left between them. CDR3 protein: CASRSSSGLGGEQFF. In DNA, the CDR3 is TGTGCCAGCAGATCTTCCTCGGGGTTGGGAGGTGAGCAGTTCTTC. Using reference TRBV7-6 and TRBJ2-1 for the parts outside the CDR3, the full variable domain is GAGVSQSPRYKVTKRGQDVALRCDPISGHVSLYWYRQALGQGPEFLTYFNYEAQQDKSGLPNDRFSAERPEGSISTLTIQRTEQRDSAMYRCASRSSSGLGGEQFFGPGTRLTVL.

In the case of this clonotype: The junction does not match germline at one end; this may be a read error. V is TRBV7-8 and J is TRBJ2-1; 14 positions match TRBD2. In germline, CDR1 is SGHVS, CDR2 FQNEAQ. This CDR3 comprises 15 residues. In nucleotides, the CDR3 is TGTGCCAGCAGCTGGGGGACTAGCGGGAGCTATGAGCATTTCTTC. Protein sequence: CASSWGTSGSYEHFF.

This clonotype showed up many times. The genes are TRBV12-3 or TRBV12-4 and TRBJ2-5; 12 nucleotides match TRBD2. The CDR3 sequence is 14 residues long. V dropped 5 bases and J dropped 4; count of bases not matched to a gene: 2. This CDR3 reads CASSVTSGRETQYF. The CDR3 DNA is TGTGCCAGCAGTGTGACTAGCGGGAGAGAGACCCAGTACTTC.

This clonotype was seen more than once but under ten times. The chain uses TRBV20-1 and TRBJ2-2; D call uncertain. The CDR3 loop spans 14 amino acids. Germline lookup yields CDR1 DFQATT and CDR2 SNEGSKA (reference sequence). The V end lost 5 bases, the J end lost 6 bases, and 16 bases lay between the germline ends. The CDR3 here is CSAPDTLVAGELFF. CDR3 nucleotides: TGCAGTGCTCCGGATACCTTAGTGGCCGGGGAGCTGTTTTTT.

There are many counts of this clonotype. The chain employs TRBV13 and TRBJ2-7; 10 bases are shared with TRBD2. Germline V gene data show CDR1 as PRHDT and CDR2 as FYEKMQ (reference sequence). The J segment lost 3 bases and the V segment lost 5 bases, leaving 4 bases of the junction unmatched. The CDR3 is made up of 14 amino acids. The CDR3 loop reads CASSLSGGIYEQYF. CDR3 nucleotide sequence: TGTGCCAGCAGCCTTAGCGGGGGGATCTACGAGCAGTACTTC.

This clonotype was seen more than once but under ten times. CDR3 protein: CASSLPGQGAKNIQYF. The CDR3 DNA is TGTGCCAGCAGCTTACCGGGACAGGGAGCCAAAAACATTCAGTACTTC. This chain uses TRBV5-4 with TRBJ2-4, with 9 nucleotides matching TRBD1. The V gene end was trimmed by 2 bases and the J gene end by 0 bases; junction bases not matched to a gene: 3. The V gene's germline CDR1 is SGHNT and CDR2 YYREEE (reference sequence). This CDR3 is 16 amino acids long.

This clonotype was detected ten times or more. The chain carries TRBV20-1 and TRBJ2-1; TRBD2 matches 9 bases. Trimming took 6 bases from V and 5 from J; bases not matched to a gene: 5. Germline V lookup: CDR1 DFQATT, CDR2 SNEGSKA (reference sequence). This CDR3 spans 13 amino acids. DNA of the CDR3: TGCAGTGCGGCGGGAGGGCTGAACAATGAGCAGTTCTTC. It translates to CSAAGGLNNEQFF.